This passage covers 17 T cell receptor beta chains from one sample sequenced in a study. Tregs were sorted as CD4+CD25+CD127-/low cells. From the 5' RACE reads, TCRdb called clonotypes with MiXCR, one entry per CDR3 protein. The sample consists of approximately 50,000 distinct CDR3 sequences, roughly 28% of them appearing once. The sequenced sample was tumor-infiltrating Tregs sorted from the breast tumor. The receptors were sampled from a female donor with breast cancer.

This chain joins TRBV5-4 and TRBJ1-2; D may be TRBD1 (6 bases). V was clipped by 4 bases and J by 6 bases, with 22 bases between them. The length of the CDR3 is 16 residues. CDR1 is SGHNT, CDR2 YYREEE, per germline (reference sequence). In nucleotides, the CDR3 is TGTGCCAGCAGCCCAATTCCCCAACAGGGAAATGATGGCTACACCTTC. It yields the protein CASSPIPQQGNDGYTF.

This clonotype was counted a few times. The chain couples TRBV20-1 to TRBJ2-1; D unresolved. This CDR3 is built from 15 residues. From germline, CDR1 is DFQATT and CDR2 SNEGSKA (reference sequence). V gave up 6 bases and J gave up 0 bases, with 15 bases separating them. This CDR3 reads CSAPGGRSSYNEQFF. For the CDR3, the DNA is TGCAGTGCCCCAGGTGGAAGGAGCTCCTACAATGAGCAGTTCTTC.

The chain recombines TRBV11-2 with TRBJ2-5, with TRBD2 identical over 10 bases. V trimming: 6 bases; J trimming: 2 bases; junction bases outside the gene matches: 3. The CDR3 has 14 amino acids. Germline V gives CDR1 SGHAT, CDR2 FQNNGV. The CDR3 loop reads CASSRAGGQETQYF. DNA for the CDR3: TGTGCCAGCAGTCGAGCGGGGGGGCAAGAGACCCAGTACTTC.

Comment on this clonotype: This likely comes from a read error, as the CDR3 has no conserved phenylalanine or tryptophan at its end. The CDR3: CASSPRQGTGDSPLHL. CDR3 nucleotides: TGTGCCAGCAGCCCGCGACAGGGGACAGGCGATTCACCCCTCCACCTT. The rearrangement joins TRBV7-9 to TRBJ1-6; 8 bases match TRBD1. V lost 5 bases, J lost 8 bases, and 11 bases stayed unmatched. Germline V lookup: CDR1 SEHNR, CDR2 FQNEAQ (reference sequence). The CDR3 runs 16 residues.

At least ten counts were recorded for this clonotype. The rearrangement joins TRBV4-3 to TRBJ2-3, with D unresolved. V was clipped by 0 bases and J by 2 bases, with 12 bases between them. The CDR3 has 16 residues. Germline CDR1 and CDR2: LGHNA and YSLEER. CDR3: CASSQDPDGYTDTQYF. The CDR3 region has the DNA TGCGCCAGCAGCCAAGATCCCGACGGATACACAGATACGCAGTATTTT.

CDR3 DNA: TGTGCCAGCAGCCTCCGAGAAGGGAACACTGAAGCTTTCTTT. Its translation is CASSLREGNTEAFF. V gene TRBV7-2 combines with J gene TRBJ1-1; D unclear. V lost 5 bases to trimming and J lost 1 base, with 11 bases between them. The CDR3 is 14 amino acids. CDR1 is SGHTA, CDR2 FQGNSA, per germline.

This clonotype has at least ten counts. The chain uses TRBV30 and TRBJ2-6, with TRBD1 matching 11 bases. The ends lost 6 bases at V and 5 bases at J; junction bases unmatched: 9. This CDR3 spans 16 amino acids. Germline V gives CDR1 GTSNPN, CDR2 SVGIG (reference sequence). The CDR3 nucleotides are TGTGCCTGTGGACAGGGGGCCACCCCCTGGGCCAACGTCCTGACTTTC. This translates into CACGQGATPWANVLTF.

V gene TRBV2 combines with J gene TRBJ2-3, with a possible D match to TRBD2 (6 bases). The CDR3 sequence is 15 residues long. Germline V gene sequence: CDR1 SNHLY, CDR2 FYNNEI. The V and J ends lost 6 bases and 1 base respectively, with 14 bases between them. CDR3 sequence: CASRFRLVRTDTQYF. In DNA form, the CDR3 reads TGTGCCAGCAGGTTTCGACTAGTGCGCACAGATACGCAGTATTTT. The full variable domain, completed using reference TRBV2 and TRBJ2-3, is EPEVTQTPSHQVTQMGQEVILRCVPISNHLYFYWYRQILGQKVEFLVSFYNNEISEKSEIFDDQFSVERPDGSNFTLKIRSTKLEDSAMYFCASRFRLVRTDTQYFGPGTRLTVL.

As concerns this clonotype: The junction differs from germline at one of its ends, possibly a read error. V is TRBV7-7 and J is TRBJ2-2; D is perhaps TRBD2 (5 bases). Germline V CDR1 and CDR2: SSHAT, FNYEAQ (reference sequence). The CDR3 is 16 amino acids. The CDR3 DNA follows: TGTGCTAGCAGTCTTCTAGCTGCGTCCTTCACCGGGGAGCTGTTTTTT. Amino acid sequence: CASSLLAASFTGELFF.

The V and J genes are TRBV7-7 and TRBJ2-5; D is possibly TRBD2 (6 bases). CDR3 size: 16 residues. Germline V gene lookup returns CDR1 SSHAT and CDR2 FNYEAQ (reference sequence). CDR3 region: CASGSHVGTVQETQYF. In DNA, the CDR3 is TGTGCTAGCGGCTCCCACGTGGGGACTGTACAAGAGACCCAGTACTTC.

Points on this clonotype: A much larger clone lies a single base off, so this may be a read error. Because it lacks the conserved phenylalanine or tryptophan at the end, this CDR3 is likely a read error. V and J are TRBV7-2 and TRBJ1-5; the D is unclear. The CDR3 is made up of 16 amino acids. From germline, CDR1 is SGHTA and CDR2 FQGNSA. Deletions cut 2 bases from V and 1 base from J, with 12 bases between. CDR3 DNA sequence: TGTGCCAGCAGCTTAAGGTCCGGTTCCAGCAATCAGCCCCAGCATCTT. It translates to CASSLRSGSSNQPQHL.

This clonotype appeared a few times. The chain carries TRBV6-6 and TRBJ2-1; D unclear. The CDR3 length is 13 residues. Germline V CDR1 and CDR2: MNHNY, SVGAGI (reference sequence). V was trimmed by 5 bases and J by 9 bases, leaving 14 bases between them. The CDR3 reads CASSPRPGFEQFF. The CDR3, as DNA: TGTGCCAGCAGTCCGAGGCCCGGGTTTGAGCAGTTCTTC.

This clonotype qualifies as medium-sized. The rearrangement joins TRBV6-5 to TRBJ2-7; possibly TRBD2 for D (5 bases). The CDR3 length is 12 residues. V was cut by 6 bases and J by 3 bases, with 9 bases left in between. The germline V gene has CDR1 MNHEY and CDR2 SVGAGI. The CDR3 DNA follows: TGTGCCAGCAGGAGGGATAACTACGAGCAGTACTTC. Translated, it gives CASRRDNYEQYF.

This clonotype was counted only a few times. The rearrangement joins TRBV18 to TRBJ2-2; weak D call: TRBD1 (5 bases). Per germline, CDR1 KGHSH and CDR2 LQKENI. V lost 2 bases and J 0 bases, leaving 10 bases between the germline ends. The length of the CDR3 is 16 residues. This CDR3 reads CASSPDGRANTGELFF. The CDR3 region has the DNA TGTGCCAGCTCACCAGACGGCAGGGCGAACACCGGGGAGCTGTTTTTT.

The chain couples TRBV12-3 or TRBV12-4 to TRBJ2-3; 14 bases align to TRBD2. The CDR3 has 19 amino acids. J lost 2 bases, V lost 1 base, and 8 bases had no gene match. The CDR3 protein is CASSLGTSGRPVYTDTQYF. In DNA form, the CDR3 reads TGTGCCAGCAGTTTAGGGACTAGCGGGAGGCCGGTTTACACAGATACGCAGTATTTT.

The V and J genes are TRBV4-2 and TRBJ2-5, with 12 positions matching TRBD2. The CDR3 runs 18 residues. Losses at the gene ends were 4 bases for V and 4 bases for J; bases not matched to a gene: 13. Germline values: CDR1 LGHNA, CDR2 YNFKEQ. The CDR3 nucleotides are TGTGCCAGCAGCCCTAGCGGGGGGGCGGTCTCTCGAGCAGAGACCCAGTACTTC. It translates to CASSPSGGAVSRAETQYF.

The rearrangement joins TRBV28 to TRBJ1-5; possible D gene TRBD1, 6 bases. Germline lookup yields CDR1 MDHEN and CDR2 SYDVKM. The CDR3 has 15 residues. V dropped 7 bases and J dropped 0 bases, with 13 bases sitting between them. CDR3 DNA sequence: TGTGCCAGCATCAGGGGACAAAATAGCAATCAGCCCCAGCATTTT. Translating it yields CASIRGQNSNQPQHF.